What follows are 3 T cell receptor beta chains derived from one specimen sequenced in a study of beta chain features in type 1 diabetes. The study's findings and limits: In all four CD4+ subsets, TCRB CDR3 length was significantly, moderately reduced in type 1 diabetes.

Every bit of the isolated RNA underwent reverse transcription, so sequencing read expressed TCRB transcripts. Profiled with immunoSEQ multiplex PCR; TCRdb holds only in-frame clones, not every one. This sample carries 120,000 to 150,000 clones, about an eighth of them seen once, and the ten largest clones take under 1.5%. No antigens are known for them. Material: central memory CD4+ T cells from blood. The receptors originated from a man between 18 and 35 years old with type 1 diabetes.

Details on this clone: Other DNA variants within this sample encode the same CDR3. The chain has TRBV18 and TRBJ1-1, with D uncertain. V was pared by 0 bases and J by 1 base, with 3 bases between. The germline CDR1 and CDR2 sequences are KGHSH and LQKENI. CDR3 length: 13 residues. The CDR3 DNA sequence: TGTGCCAGCTCACCACCGTCGAACACTGAAGCTTTCTTT. Its translation: CASSPPSNTEAFF.

The gene calls are TRBV11-3 and TRBJ2-4; D unclear. The CDR3 is 16 amino acids. Germline CDR1 is SGHNT and CDR2 is YENEEA. Between the trimmed V and J ends, which lost 1 base and 1 base, there was a span of 11 bases. The CDR3 is CASSLGSLGAKNIQYF. CDR3 DNA: TGTGCCAGCAGCTTAGGGTCCCTGGGGGCCAAAAACATTCAGTACTTC.

This clone has only a few counts. The chain is built from TRBV5-1 and TRBJ2-1, with TRBD2 matching 10 bases. Germline-derived CDR1 and CDR2 are SGHRS and YFSETQ. V trimming: 6 bases; J trimming: 8 bases; junction bases outside the gene matches: 8. The CDR3 has 14 amino acids. The CDR3 is CASTRELAGYEQFF. In DNA form, the CDR3 reads TGCGCCAGCACCCGTGAACTAGCGGGGTATGAGCAGTTCTTC.